This TCR beta chain was sequenced during a study of blood T cell repertoires in COVID-19 (dated by TCRdb to 2018 to 2021). Looking at the study overall: Samples covering the acute and convalescent phases of COVID-19 were provided by collaborators in the United States, Italy and Spain. The prospective study material was composed of cDNA or gDNA derived from T cells, B-cell-depleted T cells, or PBMCs. Subjects who had been exposed to COVID-19, were actively infected with it, or had recovered from it provided the deeply sampled blood TCRbeta repertoires that made up the dataset. The repertoires were made available in a free public database intended to serve as a resource for research on the immune response to SARS-CoV-2. Samples were obtained from the ongoing ImmuneRACE study (first 160 participants) and from some 1,200 subjects provided by 6 global collaborators. The sample metadata nearly always contained a de-identified subject ID, COVID-19 status, age in years and sex. Where available, HLA class I and class II types were obtained from metadata supplied by the sample provider rather than from assay-based typing. On the study overall, not on this receptor specifically: The amount of clinical and demographic metadata varied by source and participant and was provided uncurated.

With respect to this clone: No cognate antigen has been identified for it. At one of its ends the junction is not consistent with the germline gene, which may arise from a read error.

Each collaborating institution followed its own protocols to collect whole blood in K2EDTA tubes. For TCRbeta analysis, collaborators shipped samples in one of three forms: frozen whole blood, isolated PBMCs, or DNA extracted from either of those sample types. TCRbeta CDR3 regions were amplified from genomic DNA by means of the immunoSEQ Assay, a bias-controlled multiplex PCR. As for the authors' bioinformatics: The number of nucleated cells in each sample was estimated from the amplification of reference gene primers within the assay. To quantify the absolute abundance of each unique TCRbeta CDR3 rearrangement, sequence reads were collapsed and filtered. For each sample, productive Simpson clonality was calculated as the square root of Simpson's diversity index across productive rearrangements. The clones in this table, taken by TCRdb from immuneACCESS, are in-frame only. Not every clone is retained; where verified, under half of the shortfall comes from an unresolved V gene, and the cause of the rest is unknown. V and J calls and clone size are those listed in that table; D and trimming were worked out from the DNA. Recorded for this sample are 150,000 to 190,000 clones; under 90% of them occurred a single time. Together, the top ten hold just over 0.55% of the sample.

The CDR3 sequence holds 12 residues, the cysteine and phenylalanine included. This entry keeps only the CDR3 DNA: 36 bases, framed from base 1. This TCR was recovered from a man in his 60s with acute or convalescent COVID-19. The rearranged chain carries TRBV12-3 or TRBV12-4 and TRBJ2-7, and 11 junction bases match TRBD2. The sample taken for sequencing was peripheral blood. The nucleotide sequence is given as TGTGCCAGCAGTTTTAGCGGGAGGGCCGTAAACTTC. This gives the protein CASSFSGRAVNF.